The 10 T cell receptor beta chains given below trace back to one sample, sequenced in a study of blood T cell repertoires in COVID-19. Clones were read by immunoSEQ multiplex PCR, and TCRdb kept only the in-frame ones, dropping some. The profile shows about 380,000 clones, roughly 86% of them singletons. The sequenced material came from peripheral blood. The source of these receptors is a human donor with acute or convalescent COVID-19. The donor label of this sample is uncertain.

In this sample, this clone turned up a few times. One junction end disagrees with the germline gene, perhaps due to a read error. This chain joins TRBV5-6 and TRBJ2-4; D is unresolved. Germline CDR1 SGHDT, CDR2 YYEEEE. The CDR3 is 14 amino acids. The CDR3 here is CASSLVSARNIQYF. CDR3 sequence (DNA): TGTGCCAGCAGCTTGGTGTCCGCCAGAAACATTCAGTACTTC. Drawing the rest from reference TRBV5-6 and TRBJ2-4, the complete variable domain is DAGVTQSPTHLIKTRGQQVTLRCSPKSGHDTVSWYQQALGQGPQFIFQYYEEEERQRGNFPDRFSGHQFPNYSSELNVNALLLGDSALYLCASSLVSARNIQYFGAGTRLSVL.

CDR3 in DNA: TGCAGCGTTGAAGTCGCAGGGGGTAGAAGCAATGAGCAGTTCTTC. Translation: CSVEVAGGRSNEQFF. The chain links TRBV29-1 to TRBJ2-1, with 7 bases fitting TRBD1. The CDR3 length is 15 residues. With V trimmed by 1 base and J by 6 bases, 9 bases remained unmatched. Germline V gene lookup returns CDR1 SQVTM and CDR2 ANQGSEA.

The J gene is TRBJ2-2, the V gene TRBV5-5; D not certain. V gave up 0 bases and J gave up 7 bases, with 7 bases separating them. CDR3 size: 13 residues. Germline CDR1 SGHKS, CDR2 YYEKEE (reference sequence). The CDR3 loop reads CASSLVVFGELFF. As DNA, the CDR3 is TGTGCCAGCAGCTTGGTTGTATTCGGGGAGCTGTTTTTT.

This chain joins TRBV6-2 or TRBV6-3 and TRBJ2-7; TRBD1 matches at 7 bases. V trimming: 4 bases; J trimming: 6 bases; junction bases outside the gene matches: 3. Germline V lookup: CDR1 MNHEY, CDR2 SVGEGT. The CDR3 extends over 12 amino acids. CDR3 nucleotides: TGTGCCAGCAGTTTCCACAGGGGCGAGCAGTACTTC. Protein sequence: CASSFHRGEQYF.

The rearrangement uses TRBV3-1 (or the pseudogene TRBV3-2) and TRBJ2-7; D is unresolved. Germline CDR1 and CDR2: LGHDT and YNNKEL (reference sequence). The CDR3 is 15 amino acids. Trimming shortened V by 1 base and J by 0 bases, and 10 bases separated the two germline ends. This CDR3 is CASSQGHQSSYEQYF. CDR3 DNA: TGTGCCAGCAGCCAAGGACACCAGAGCTCCTACGAGCAGTACTTC.

The CDR3 nucleotides read TGCGCCAGCAGCCGGAGGCGCCCAACTAGCGGGGACTCGGAGCAGTACTTC. Its protein product is CASSRRRPTSGDSEQYF. The chain employs TRBV4-1 and TRBJ2-7, with 10 positions matching TRBD2. The germline V gene has CDR1 MGHRA and CDR2 YSYEKL. This CDR3 contains 17 residues. Unmatched junction bases numbered 16, after V lost 4 bases and J lost 7 bases.

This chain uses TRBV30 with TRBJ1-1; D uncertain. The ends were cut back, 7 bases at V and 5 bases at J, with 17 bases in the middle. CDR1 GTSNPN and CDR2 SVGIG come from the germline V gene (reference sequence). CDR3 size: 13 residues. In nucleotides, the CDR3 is TGTGCCTCCGACCGAGAGGGAACGACTGAAGCTTTCTTT. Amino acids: CASDREGTTEAFF.

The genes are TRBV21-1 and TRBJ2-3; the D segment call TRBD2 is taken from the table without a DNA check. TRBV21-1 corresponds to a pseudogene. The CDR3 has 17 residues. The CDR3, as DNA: TGTGCCAGCAGCAAAAAAAAGACTAGCGGGAGGGCAGATACGCAGTATTTT. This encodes CASSKKKTSGRADTQYF.

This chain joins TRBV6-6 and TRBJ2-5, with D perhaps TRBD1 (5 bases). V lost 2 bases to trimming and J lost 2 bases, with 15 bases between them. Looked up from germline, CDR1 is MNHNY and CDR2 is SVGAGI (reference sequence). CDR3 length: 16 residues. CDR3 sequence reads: CASSYAAQRGQETQYF. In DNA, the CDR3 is TGTGCCAGCAGTTACGCAGCTCAAAGGGGTCAAGAGACCCAGTACTTC.

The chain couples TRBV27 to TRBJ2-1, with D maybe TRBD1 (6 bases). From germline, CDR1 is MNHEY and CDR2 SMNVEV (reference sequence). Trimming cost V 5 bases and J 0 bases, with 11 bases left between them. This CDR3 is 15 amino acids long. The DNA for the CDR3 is TGTGCCAGCAGTACAGGGTACAGCTCCTACAATGAGCAGTTCTTC. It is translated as CASSTGYSSYNEQFF.